This TCR beta chain was identified in a study of cytomegalovirus exposure and HLA in healthy donors. The CDR3 is made up of 17 amino acids. V shed 2 bases, J shed 0 bases, and the junction held 1 base outside the gene matches. Germline CDR1 MRHNA, CDR2 SNTAGT. General observations from the study: Sequencing likely generated an artifact that appeared as a cluster of highly shared sequence variants. Follow-up analysis seemed to connect common viral pathogens with several of the most significant clusters identified.

On this clone: Its cognate antigen is unknown.

PCR primers comprised 60 Vbeta and 13 Jbeta primers. TCRdb's table, derived via immunoSEQ multiplex PCR, lists solely in-frame clones and lacks some. The profile shows more than 50,000 clones, roughly 73% of them singletons. V usage is TRBV6-4 and J usage is TRBJ2-6; 10 positions agree with TRBD2. The source material was PBMCs. The clonotype was recovered from a middle-aged woman in good health and CMV-seropositive. CDR3 loop: CASSDVAGGSGANVLTF. In nucleotides, the CDR3 is TGTGCCAGCAGTGACGTAGCGGGGGGCTCTGGGGCCAACGTCCTGACTTTC.